These 16 T cell receptor beta chains were sequenced from one sample in a study of CD8 T cells in ankylosing spondylitis. TCRdb re-called the 5' RACE reads with MiXCR, one entry per CDR3 protein. This table holds some 840,000 distinct CDR3 sequences, over 9.5% found once. The study's findings and limits: Among TCR beta sequences, a motif of 7 to 9 highly homologous variants appeared characteristic of ankylosing spondylitis blood.

Their antigens remain unidentified. The sequenced material came from blood, either unsorted or a sorted T cell fraction (not recorded which). All receptors come from a male donor with ankylosing spondylitis.

This clonotype was observed a few times. This chain links TRBV9 with TRBJ2-7; 10 bases agree with TRBD2. The V and J ends lost 4 bases and 4 bases, in that order; junction bases with no gene match: 11. The CDR3 runs 16 residues. Germline V gene sequence: CDR1 SGDLS, CDR2 YYNGEE. The CDR3 loop is CASSLSRTSGFYEQYF. The DNA of the CDR3 is TGTGCCAGCAGCCTTTCTCGGACTAGCGGTTTTTACGAGCAGTACTTC.

In its sample, this clonotype was seen many times. The J gene is TRBJ2-7, the V gene TRBV11-3, with unresolved D. Germline CDR1 SGHNT, CDR2 YENEEA. The CDR3 consists of 13 residues. The germline V and J ends were trimmed by 5 bases and 3 bases, with 11 bases remaining between them. This chain's CDR3 is CASSRQSSYEQYF. The CDR3 region has the DNA TGTGCCAGCAGCCGACAATCGAGCTACGAGCAGTACTTC.

The gene calls are TRBV28 and TRBJ1-2, with D unresolved. CDR3 length equals 12 residues. The V gene lost 3 bases and the J gene lost 3 bases, with 5 bases spanning the gap. In germline, CDR1 is MDHEN, CDR2 SYDVKM. CDR3 DNA sequence: TGTGCCAGCAGTTTCAGCCACTATGGCTACACCTTC. Its translation: CASSFSHYGYTF.

This clonotype has at least ten counts. For the CDR3, the DNA is TGCAGTGCTAGAGATTCCAAAGGCGCAGATACGCAGTATTTT. Its translation: CSARDSKGADTQYF. The chain joins TRBV20-1 to TRBJ2-3; D call uncertain. From germline, CDR1 is DFQATT and CDR2 SNEGSKA (reference sequence). This CDR3 is 14 amino acids long. The germline V and J ends were trimmed by 0 bases and 4 bases, with 11 bases remaining between them.

The J gene is TRBJ1-1, the V gene TRBV6-2 or TRBV6-3; D remains ambiguous. The CDR3 is 12 residues long. V lost 5 bases to trimming and J lost 7 bases, with 11 bases between them. Germline CDR1 is MNHEY and CDR2 is SVGEGT. The CDR3 here is CASSARQVEAFF. CDR3 nucleotides: TGTGCCAGCAGTGCCCGACAAGTTGAAGCTTTCTTT.

This chain joins TRBV7-9 and TRBJ2-1; TRBD2 aligns across 7 bases. This CDR3 comprises 15 residues. The J segment lost 3 bases and the V segment lost 2 bases, leaving 4 bases of the junction unmatched. CDR1 is SEHNR and CDR2 is FQNEAQ in the germline V gene (reference sequence). The CDR3 loop reads CASSLWLADYNEQFF. The CDR3 DNA reads TGTGCCAGCAGCTTATGGCTAGCGGACTACAATGAGCAGTTCTTC.

This clonotype was seen ten or more times. V usage is TRBV30 and J usage is TRBJ2-1; no definite D call. CDR1 GTSNPN and CDR2 SVGIG come from the germline V gene (reference sequence). The CDR3 covers 15 residues. The ends were cut back, 0 bases at V and 1 base at J, with 10 bases in the middle. CDR3 sequence: CAWSVKGWSYNEQFF. As DNA, the CDR3 is TGTGCCTGGAGTGTAAAGGGATGGTCCTACAATGAGCAGTTCTTC. Drawing the rest from reference TRBV30 and TRBJ2-1, the complete variable domain is SQTIHQWPATLVQPVGSPLSLECTVEGTSNPNLYWYRQAAGRGLQLLFYSVGIGQISSEVPQNLSASRPQDRQFILSSKKLLLSDSGFYLCAWSVKGWSYNEQFFGPGTRLTVL.

This clonotype has only a few counts. The chain uses TRBV6-1 and TRBJ2-1, with D perhaps matching TRBD2 (6 bases). From germline, CDR1 is MNHNS and CDR2 SASEGT. CDR3 length equals 17 residues. Trimming cost V 5 bases and J 8 bases, with 25 bases left between them. CDR3 nucleotide sequence: TGTGCCAGCAGTCCCCTCCGAGACGGGAGAACATACGATGAGCAGTTCTTC. This encodes CASSPLRDGRTYDEQFF.

This clonotype was counted many times. The V gene is TRBV5-1, the J gene TRBJ2-7; 7 positions agree with TRBD1. Looked up from germline, CDR1 is SGHRS and CDR2 is YFSETQ. The CDR3 runs 15 residues. The V gene end was trimmed by 3 bases and the J gene end by 0 bases; junction bases not matched to a gene: 6. CDR3 sequence (DNA): TGCGCCAGCAGCTGGGGGACAGCTCTCTCCTACGAGCAGTACTTC. It translates to CASSWGTALSYEQYF.

The sample holds many counts of this clonotype. The V gene is TRBV5-1, the J gene TRBJ1-1; D is perhaps TRBD1 (5 bases). The germline V gene has CDR1 SGHRS and CDR2 YFSETQ. V lost 1 base and J 4 bases, leaving 14 bases between the germline ends. The CDR3 is made up of 15 amino acids. The DNA of the CDR3 is TGCGCCAGCAGCTTGTATCCAGGGAGACCCACTGAAGCTTTCTTT. It is translated as CASSLYPGRPTEAFF.

This clonotype was observed at least ten times. A read error may account for a junction end that differs from germline. V is TRBV6-2 or TRBV6-3 and J is TRBJ1-2, with D possibly being TRBD1 (6 bases). Germline values: CDR1 MNHEY, CDR2 SVGEGT. The CDR3 has 13 amino acids. The CDR3 DNA follows: TGTGCCAGCAGTTGGGCAGGGGCCTCCATCTCGGCCTTC. It codes for CASSWAGASISAF.

This chain joins TRBV5-1 and TRBJ1-3; D call uncertain. The V gene's germline CDR1 is SGHRS and CDR2 YFSETQ. There are 15 residues in the CDR3. Trimming took 4 bases from V and 2 from J, leaving 13 bases between them. The CDR3 is CASSPGVGPGNTIYF. In DNA, the CDR3 is TGCGCCAGCAGCCCCGGTGTAGGGCCTGGAAACACCATATATTTT.

In its sample, this clonotype was seen many times. The gene calls are TRBV5-1 and TRBJ2-1; 7 nucleotides align to TRBD2. The CDR3 totals 14 residues. V lost 3 bases to trimming and J lost 7 bases; unmatched junction nucleotides: 7. CDR1 and CDR2 (germline): SGHRS, YFSETQ. CDR3 residues: CASSSGDYRNEQFF. The CDR3, as DNA: TGCGCCAGCAGCTCGGGGGACTACCGGAATGAGCAGTTCTTC.

In this sample, this clonotype turned up a few times. The chain is built from TRBV12-5 and TRBJ1-1; TRBD1 might be the D (6 bases). V was cut by 1 base and J by 7 bases, with 13 bases left in between. Per germline, CDR1 LGHNT and CDR2 FRNRAP. The CDR3 consists of 14 residues. The chain's CDR3 is CASGLGRGTGEAFF. CDR3 DNA sequence: TGTGCTAGTGGTTTGGGGAGGGGGACCGGTGAAGCTTTCTTT.

This CDR3 is CASRGQGDFNQPQHF. Here the CDR3 DNA reads TGTGCCAGCCGCGGGCAGGGGGATTTCAATCAGCCCCAGCATTTT. This chain links TRBV12-3 or TRBV12-4 with TRBJ1-5; the match to TRBD1 covers 7 bases. The CDR3 runs to 15 residues. Trimming at V came to 8 bases and at J to 3 bases, leaving 10 bases not matched to a gene.

The chain links TRBV5-1 to TRBJ2-5; D might be TRBD1 (6 bases). Germline CDR1 SGHRS, CDR2 YFSETQ. V was shortened by 1 base and J by 2 bases, with 15 bases between the two germline ends. The CDR3 extends over 16 amino acids. DNA of the CDR3: TGCGCCAGCAGCTTGAGGGCGACAGGAGGTCAAGAGACCCAGTACTTC. Translating it yields CASSLRATGGQETQYF.